The rows below give T cell receptor beta chains drawn from one sample of a study of cytomegalovirus exposure and HLA in healthy donors. TCRdb keeps only in-frame clones here, not all; method: immunoSEQ multiplex PCR. The sample has fewer than 250,000 clones, approximately 88% seen once. Sequenced sample: PBMCs. Receptors originate from a boy between 2 and 10 years old in good health and CMV-seronegative. CDR3s include the opening cysteine and the closing phenylalanine or tryptophan. A D gene is named only where the DNA matches it firmly. Clone size is not always given. Where it is, it says once, few, many or a class for expanded clones.

j_gene: TRBJ2-5
v_gene: TRBV14
d_gene: TRBD1
abundance: once
CDR3nt: TGTGCCAGCAGCCCCCTCCCCCGGGACAGGGGAGGGGAGACCCAGTACTTC
CDR3aa: CASSPLPRDRGGETQYF

j_gene: TRBJ1-1
v_gene: TRBV12-5
d_gene: .
abundance: .
CDR3nt: TGTGCTAGTGGTTTCCCCTCCCGGGGGGTTACTGAAGCTTTCTTT
CDR3aa: CASGFPSRGVTEAFF

j_gene: TRBJ2-7
v_gene: TRBV27
d_gene: .
abundance: .
CDR3nt: TGTGCCAGCCGTCCGGGACAATTCTACGAGCAGTACTTC
CDR3aa: CASRPGQFYEQYF

j_gene: TRBJ1-6
v_gene: TRBV15
d_gene: .
abundance: .
CDR3nt: TGTGCCACCAGCAGAGATCGAGACAGACCGATAGGGCGTTATAATTCACCCCTCCACTTT
CDR3aa: CATSRDRDRPIGRYNSPLHF

j_gene: TRBJ1-6
v_gene: TRBV25-1
d_gene: .
abundance: .
CDR3nt: TGTGCCAGCAGTGAATGGCAGGTGGATTCACCCCTCCACTTT
CDR3aa: CASSEWQVDSPLHF

j_gene: TRBJ2-7
v_gene: TRBV10-3
d_gene: TRBD1
abundance: .
CDR3nt: TGTGCCATTAGTACAGGGGGATACGAGCAGTACTTC
CDR3aa: CAISTGGYEQYF

j_gene: TRBJ2-7
v_gene: TRBV5-6
d_gene: TRBD1
abundance: .
CDR3nt: TGTGCCAGCAGCAGGACAGGGGCCGAGCAGTACTTC
CDR3aa: CASSRTGAEQYF

j_gene: TRBJ1-4
v_gene: TRBV30
d_gene: .
abundance: .
CDR3nt: TGTGCCTGGAGTAGGACAGCCAGTAATGAAAAACTGTTTTTT
CDR3aa: CAWSRTASNEKLFF

j_gene: TRBJ2-5
v_gene: TRBV5-6
d_gene: TRBD2
abundance: .
CDR3nt: TGTGCCAGCAGCCAACTGACTAGCGGGAAACCCCAAGAGACCCAGTACTTC
CDR3aa: CASSQLTSGKPQETQYF

j_gene: TRBJ1-2
v_gene: TRBV5-4
d_gene: TRBD1
abundance: .
CDR3nt: TGTGCCAGCAGCTTCGGGACAGATTATGGCTACACCTTC
CDR3aa: CASSFGTDYGYTF

j_gene: TRBJ1-1
v_gene: TRBV5-5
d_gene: .
abundance: .
CDR3nt: TGTGCCAGCAGCTTAAGGGACATCATGGTCACTGAAGCTTTCTTT
CDR3aa: CASSLRDIMVTEAFF

j_gene: TRBJ1-5
v_gene: TRBV6-5
d_gene: .
abundance: .
CDR3nt: TGTGCGACGCGGGGGGCCTATAGCAATCAGCCCCAGCATTTT
CDR3aa: CATRGAYSNQPQHF

j_gene: TRBJ2-1
v_gene: TRBV29-1
d_gene: TRBD2
abundance: .
CDR3nt: TGCAGCGTAGACCTCCTAGCGGATACATACAATGAGCAGTTCTTC
CDR3aa: CSVDLLADTYNEQFF

j_gene: TRBJ2-7
v_gene: TRBV15
d_gene: .
abundance: .
CDR3nt: TGTGCCACCAGCAGAGATCCGAGTTACGAGCAGTACTTC
CDR3aa: CATSRDPSYEQYF

j_gene: TRBJ2-7
v_gene: TRBV6-1
d_gene: .
abundance: .
CDR3nt: TGTGCCAGCAGTGAAGTACCTAGCGTGGGGGAGCAGTACTTC
CDR3aa: CASSEVPSVGEQYF

j_gene: TRBJ2-7
v_gene: TRBV19
d_gene: .
abundance: .
CDR3nt: TGTGCCAGAACCAAGGGGGTACTGTACGAGCAGTACTTC
CDR3aa: CARTKGVLYEQYF

j_gene: TRBJ2-2
v_gene: TRBV9
d_gene: .
abundance: .
CDR3nt: TGTGCCAGCAGCGAAAAAGGGGGCGGGGAGCTGTTTTTT
CDR3aa: CASSEKGGGELFF

j_gene: TRBJ2-2
v_gene: TRBV5-4
d_gene: TRBD2
abundance: .
CDR3nt: TGTGCCAGCAGCTTGTTTGCGGGGGTCACCGGGGAGCTGTTTTTT
CDR3aa: CASSLFAGVTGELFF

j_gene: TRBJ2-7
v_gene: TRBV7-2
d_gene: .
abundance: .
CDR3nt: TGTGCCAGCAGCTTAGCTATAGCAGGGAAAGCGTCGATCTACGAGCAGTACTTC
CDR3aa: CASSLAIAGKASIYEQYF